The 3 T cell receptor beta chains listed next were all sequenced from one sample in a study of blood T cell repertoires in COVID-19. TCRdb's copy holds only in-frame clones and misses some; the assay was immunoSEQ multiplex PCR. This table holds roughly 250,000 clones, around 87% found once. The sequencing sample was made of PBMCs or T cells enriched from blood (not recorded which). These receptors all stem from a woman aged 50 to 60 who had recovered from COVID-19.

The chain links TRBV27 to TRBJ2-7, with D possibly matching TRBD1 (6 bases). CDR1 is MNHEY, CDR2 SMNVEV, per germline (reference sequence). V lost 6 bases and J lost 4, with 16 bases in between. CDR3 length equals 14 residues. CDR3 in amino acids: CASRLRGGRYEQYF. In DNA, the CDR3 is TGTGCCAGCAGACTTAGAGGGGGACGATACGAGCAGTACTTC.

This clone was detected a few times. CDR3 coding DNA: TGCGCCAGCAGCCAAATAAATCAGCCCCAGCATTTT. Residues: CASSQINQPQHF. V gene TRBV4-1 combines with J gene TRBJ1-5; unclear D gene. Trimming removed 2 bases from V and 4 bases from J, with 3 bases in between. The length of the CDR3 is 12 residues. The germline V gene encodes CDR1 MGHRA and CDR2 YSYEKL.

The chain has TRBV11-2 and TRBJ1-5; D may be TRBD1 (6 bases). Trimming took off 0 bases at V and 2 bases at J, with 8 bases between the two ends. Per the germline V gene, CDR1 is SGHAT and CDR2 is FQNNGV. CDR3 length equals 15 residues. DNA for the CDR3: TGTGCCAGCAGCTTAGACAGGGGAGGCAATCAGCCCCAGCATTTT. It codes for CASSLDRGGNQPQHF.